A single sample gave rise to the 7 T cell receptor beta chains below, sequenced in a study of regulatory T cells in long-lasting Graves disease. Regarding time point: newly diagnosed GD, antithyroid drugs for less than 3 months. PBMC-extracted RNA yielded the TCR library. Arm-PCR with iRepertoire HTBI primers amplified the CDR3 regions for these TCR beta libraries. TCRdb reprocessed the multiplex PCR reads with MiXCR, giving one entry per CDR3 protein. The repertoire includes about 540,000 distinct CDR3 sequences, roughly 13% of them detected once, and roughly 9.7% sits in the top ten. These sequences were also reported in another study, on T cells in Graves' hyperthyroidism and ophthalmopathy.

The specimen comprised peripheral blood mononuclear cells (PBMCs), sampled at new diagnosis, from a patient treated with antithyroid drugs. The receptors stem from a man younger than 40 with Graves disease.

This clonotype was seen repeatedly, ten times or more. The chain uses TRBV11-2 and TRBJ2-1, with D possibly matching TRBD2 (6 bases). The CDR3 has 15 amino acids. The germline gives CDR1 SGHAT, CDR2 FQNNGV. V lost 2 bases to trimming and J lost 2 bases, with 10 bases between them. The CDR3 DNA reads TGTGCCAGCAGCTTAAGCAGCGGGCCCTACAATGAGCAGTTCTTC. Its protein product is CASSLSSGPYNEQFF.

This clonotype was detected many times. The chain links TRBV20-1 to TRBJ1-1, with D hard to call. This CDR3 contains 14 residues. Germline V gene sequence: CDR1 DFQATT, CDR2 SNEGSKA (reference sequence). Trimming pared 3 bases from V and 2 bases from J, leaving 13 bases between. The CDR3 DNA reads TGCAGTGCTAGTCCCAACGGAGGAAACACTGAAGCTTTCTTT. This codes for CSASPNGGNTEAFF.

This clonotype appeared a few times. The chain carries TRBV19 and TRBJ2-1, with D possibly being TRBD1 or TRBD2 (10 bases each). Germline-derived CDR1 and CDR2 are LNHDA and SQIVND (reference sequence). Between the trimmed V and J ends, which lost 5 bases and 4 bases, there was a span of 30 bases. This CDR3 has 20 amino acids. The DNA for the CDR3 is TGTGCCAGTAGTCGAGGGAGGGGACAGGGGCTACTAGCGGGGTACAATGAGCAGTTCTTC. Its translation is CASSRGRGQGLLAGYNEQFF. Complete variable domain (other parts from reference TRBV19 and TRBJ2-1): DGGITQSPKYLFRKEGQNVTLSCEQNLNHDAMYWYRQDPGQGLRLIYYSQIVNDFQKGDIAEGYSVSREKKESFPLTVTSAQKNPTAFYLCASSRGRGQGLLAGYNEQFFGPGTRLTVL.

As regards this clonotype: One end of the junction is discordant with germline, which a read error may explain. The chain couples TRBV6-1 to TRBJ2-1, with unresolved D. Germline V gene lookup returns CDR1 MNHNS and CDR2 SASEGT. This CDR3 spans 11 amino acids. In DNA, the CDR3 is TGTGCCAGCAGACGCCAGGATAATTGCGTCTTC. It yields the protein CASRRQDNCVF.

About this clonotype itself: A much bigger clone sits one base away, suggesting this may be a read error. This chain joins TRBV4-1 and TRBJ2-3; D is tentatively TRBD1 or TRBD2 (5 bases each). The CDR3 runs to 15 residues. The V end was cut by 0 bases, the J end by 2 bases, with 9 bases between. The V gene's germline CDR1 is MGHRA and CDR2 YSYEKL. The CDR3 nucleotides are TGCGCCAGCAGCCAAGACTCGGGGACCACAGATACGCAGTATTTT. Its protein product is CASSQDSGTTDTQYF.

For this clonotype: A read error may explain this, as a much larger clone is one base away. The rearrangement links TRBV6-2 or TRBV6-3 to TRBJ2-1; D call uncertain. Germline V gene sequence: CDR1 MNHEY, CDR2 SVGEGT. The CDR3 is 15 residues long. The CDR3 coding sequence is TGTGCCATCAGTTATGGTTCAGCGAGGTACAATGAGCAGTTCTTC. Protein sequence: CAISYGSARYNEQFF.

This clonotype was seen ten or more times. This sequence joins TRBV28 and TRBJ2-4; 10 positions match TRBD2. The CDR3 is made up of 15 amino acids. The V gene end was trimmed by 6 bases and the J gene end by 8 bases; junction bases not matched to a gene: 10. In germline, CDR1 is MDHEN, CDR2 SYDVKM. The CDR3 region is CASRDHPSGSDIQYF. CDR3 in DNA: TGTGCCAGCAGGGACCATCCTAGCGGGAGCGACATTCAGTACTTC.